This is a list of T cell receptor beta chains from one sample in a study of OX40 agonist ivuxolimab in advanced cancers. Measured with immunoSEQ multiplex PCR; TCRdb has only the in-frame clones, and not every one. In the table there are about 46,000 clones, 82% of which are singletons. Sequencing used CD4+ or CD8+ T cells sorted from blood, obtained in a trial of the OX40 agonist ivuxolimab. These TCRs come from an adult with an advanced solid tumor such as melanoma, head and neck, liver or kidney cancer. The CDR3 runs from the conserved cysteine through the conserved F or W. The order of the fields is CDR3 DNA, CDR3 protein, J gene, D gene, V gene, clone size. A D gene is named only where the DNA matches it firmly. Where a row states a size, it is once, few, many or the class of an expanded clone; other rows omit it.

TGTGCCAGCAGCTCCCCGGGGAGGGAGACCCAGTACTTC,CASSSPGRETQYF,TRBJ2-5,-,TRBV7-9,-
TGCAGTGCCCAGCCCGAAGAGACCCAGTACTTC,CSAQPEETQYF,TRBJ2-5,-,TRBV20-1,-
TGTGCCAGCAGCTTAGGGGCCGTGGGGATGGGCACTGAAGCTTTCTTT,CASSLGAVGMGTEAFF,TRBJ1-1,-,TRBV7-2,-
TGCAGCGTTGAGACAGGGGTCTACGAGCAGTACTTC,CSVETGVYEQYF,TRBJ2-7,TRBD1,TRBV29-1,-
TGTGCCAGCAGACCACCCGGGACAGGGATGAGCACCTTC,CASRPPGTGMSTF,TRBJ1-2,TRBD1,TRBV6-6,-
TGTGCTAGTACCCGGGACCTCTGGGCTGAAGCTTTCTTT,CASTRDLWAEAFF,TRBJ1-1,-,TRBV12-5,-
TGTGCCTGGAGTTTCCCCGGGGACAGGGGGGCCTACGAGCAGTACTTC,CAWSFPGDRGAYEQYF,TRBJ2-7,TRBD1,TRBV30,once
TGTGCCAGCAGCACCCTCGGGGGGGCTCTGAACACTGAAGCTTTCTTT,CASSTLGGALNTEAFF,TRBJ1-1,-,TRBV7-9,-
TGTGCCAGCACCAGGGTACCCTACCGAGAGACCCAGTACTTC,CASTRVPYRETQYF,TRBJ2-5,-,TRBV6-1,-
TGTGCCAGTAGTATGGCTTATGCAGGGGCAGATACGCAGTATTTT,CASSMAYAGADTQYF,TRBJ2-3,-,TRBV19,-
TGTGCCGGAGGGACTAGATTCGAGCAGTACTTC,CAGGTRFEQYF,TRBJ2-7,TRBD2,TRBV2,-
TGCGCCAGCAGCCCCCCGATGGGCTCCTACAATGAGCAGTTCTTC,CASSPPMGSYNEQFF,TRBJ2-1,-,TRBV5-1,-
TGTGCCAGCAGCGTCGGACGGATCTACGAGCAGTACTTC,CASSVGRIYEQYF,TRBJ2-7,-,TRBV7-8,once
TGTGCCAGCAGCTCGACTAGCGGGAACACCGGGGAGCTGTTTTTT,CASSSTSGNTGELFF,TRBJ2-2,TRBD2,TRBV7-2,-
TGCGCCAGCAGCCAAGACGGGGGATCCGGCAATCAGCCCCAGCATTTT,CASSQDGGSGNQPQHF,TRBJ1-5,-,TRBV4-3,-
TGTGCCAGCAGCACCGGACGGGAGGACACTGAAGCTTTCTTT,CASSTGREDTEAFF,TRBJ1-1,-,TRBV5-4,-
TGTGCCACCAGCAGAGATAAGGGATTTAATGAAAAACTGTTTTTT,CATSRDKGFNEKLFF,TRBJ1-4,-,TRBV15,-
TGTGCCAGCAGCTCTATCCCAGGGAGACAAGAGACCCAGTACTTC,CASSSIPGRQETQYF,TRBJ2-5,-,TRBV7-2,once
TGTGCCTGGACTAATTCACTACAACAGTTCTTC,CAWTNSLQQFF,TRBJ2-1,-,TRBV30,-
TGTGCCAGCAGCCGGACTCATAGCGTCGGAGGAAACACCATATATTTT,CASSRTHSVGGNTIYF,TRBJ1-3,-,TRBV7-2,few
TGTGCCATCAGTACGGGACAACCCCAGACCCAGTACTTC,CAISTGQPQTQYF,TRBJ2-5,-,TRBV10-3,-
TGTGCCAGCAGCCAAGGCATTTCCGGACTGGGCTACACCTTC,CASSQGISGLGYTF,TRBJ1-2,-,TRBV14,-
TGTGCCAGTAGTATAAATGGACAGGGGTTTGATGAGCAGTTCTTC,CASSINGQGFDEQFF,TRBJ2-1,TRBD1,TRBV19,-
TGTGCCAGCAGTTACCTAGCGGGGACTGGTACGCAGTATTTT,CASSYLAGTGTQYF,TRBJ2-3,TRBD2,TRBV6-4,-
TGTGCCAGCAGTCTTGGACAGGTGAACACTGAAGCTTTCTTT,CASSLGQVNTEAFF,TRBJ1-1,TRBD1,TRBV2,few
TGTGCCAGCGGAAGGACAGTCTCCTACAATGAGCAGTTCTTC,CASGRTVSYNEQFF,TRBJ2-1,-,TRBV6-1,-
TGTGCCAGCAGCCTCTCAGGGGTCACCGGGGAGCTGTTTTTT,CASSLSGVTGELFF,TRBJ2-2,-,TRBV21-1,-
TGTGCCAGTAGTTCTTCTCGTGGGTACACCATATATTTT,CASSSSRGYTIYF,TRBJ1-3,-,TRBV19,-
TGTGCCAGCTCCGCCACCGTAGCCGAGGGTCGTGGCTACACCTTC,CASSATVAEGRGYTF,TRBJ1-2,-,TRBV18,-
TGTGCCAGCAGTTACTCTCCGGGACAGGGGGCCTATGGCTACACCTTC,CASSYSPGQGAYGYTF,TRBJ1-2,TRBD1,TRBV6-5,-
TGTGCCAGCAGCCTCGACTCCGGGCCCCAGTACTTC,CASSLDSGPQYF,TRBJ2-5,-,TRBV5-4,-
TGTGCCAGCAGTTACACCGGGACGGCTCAAGAGACCCAGTACTTC,CASSYTGTAQETQYF,TRBJ2-5,-,TRBV7-6,-
TGCGCCAGCAGCTTACAGGGTTCGGGTGGAAACACCATATATTTT,CASSLQGSGGNTIYF,TRBJ1-3,-,TRBV5-1,-
TGCGCCAGCAGTGAGCGTGGGAGTATCACAGATACGCAGTATTTT,CASSERGSITDTQYF,TRBJ2-3,-,TRBV5-1,-
TGTGCCAGCAGTTTATTCAGGGAAAGGGATCAGCCCCAGCATTTT,CASSLFRERDQPQHF,TRBJ1-5,-,TRBV27,-
TGTGCCAGCAGTTTGCCGTCAGGGGTCGGGAATCAGCCCCAGCATTTT,CASSLPSGVGNQPQHF,TRBJ1-5,-,TRBV28,once
TGCAGCGTTGACCTGGCGGGGTTACAAGAGACCCAGTACTTC,CSVDLAGLQETQYF,TRBJ2-5,-,TRBV29-1,-
TGCAGCGTTGGGAGCGGGAACACTGAAGCTTTCTTT,CSVGSGNTEAFF,TRBJ1-1,-,TRBV29-1,-
TGTGCCAGCAGCTGGACAAAGGTCAAAATCTACGAGCAGTACTTC,CASSWTKVKIYEQYF,TRBJ2-7,-,TRBV5-6,few
TGTGCCAGCAGCTTAAGCAGGGCGGCAGGCTACACCTTC,CASSLSRAAGYTF,TRBJ1-2,-,TRBV7-3,-
TGTGCCAGCAGCTTACTGTCCGCGTACACAGATACGCAGTATTTT,CASSLLSAYTDTQYF,TRBJ2-3,-,TRBV7-2,-
TGTGCCAGCAGCTTGTTCGGGGAAGGCCGCACAGATACGCAGTATTTT,CASSLFGEGRTDTQYF,TRBJ2-3,-,TRBV5-6,-
TGCGCCAGCAGGGAGACTAGCTCTGGAAACACCATATATTTT,CASRETSSGNTIYF,TRBJ1-3,-,TRBV5-1,-
TGTGCTAGTGGTTTGTTCTACGAGCAGTACTTC,CASGLFYEQYF,TRBJ2-7,-,TRBV12-5,-